A selection of T cell receptor beta chains follows, all from one sample in a study of cytomegalovirus exposure and HLA in healthy donors. Produced via immunoSEQ multiplex PCR; TCRdb's table is partial and in-frame only. The sample data list 100,000 to 150,000 clones. The source material was PBMCs. These TCRs come from a man younger than 35 in good health and CMV-seronegative. Both conserved end residues are part of each CDR3. A D gene is named only where the DNA matches it firmly.

j_call d_call v_call cdr3_aa cdr3_nt
TRBJ2-5 TRBD2 TRBV4-1 CASSQEGTSRQETQYF TGCGCCAGCAGCCAAGAGGGGACTAGCAGACAAGAGACCCAGTACTTC
TRBJ2-3 . TRBV18 CASSPLTGTDTQYF TGTGCCAGCTCTCCCCTCACGGGCACAGATACGCAGTATTTT
TRBJ2-7 . TRBV19 CASSIGGNGLGEQYF TGTGCCAGTAGTATAGGCGGGAACGGCCTTGGGGAGCAGTACTTC
TRBJ2-7 . TRBV19 CASSIIKGSEQYF TGTGCCAGTAGTATAATAAAGGGGTCCGAGCAGTACTTC
TRBJ1-1 . TRBV6-1 CASSEPQMNTEAFF TGTGCCAGCAGTGAGCCACAGATGAACACTGAAGCTTTCTTT
TRBJ2-1 TRBD2 TRBV30 CAWVSGTGGLAGANEQFF TGTGCCTGGGTATCCGGGACAGGGGGACTAGCGGGAGCGAATGAGCAGTTCTTC
TRBJ2-3 . TRBV25-1 CASSKGDTDTQYF TGTGCCAGCAGTAAAGGGGATACAGATACGCAGTATTTT
TRBJ2-7 . TRBV15 CATSRDLSRVGYEQYF TGTGCCACCAGCAGAGATTTGAGTCGGGTTGGCTACGAGCAGTACTTC
TRBJ2-5 . TRBV9 CASSVLGPRYF TGTGCCAGCAGCGTACTCGGTCCGAGATACTTC
TRBJ2-1 TRBD1 TRBV7-2 CASSFVSTGGYEQFF TGTGCCAGCAGCTTCGTCTCGACAGGGGGGTATGAGCAGTTCTTC
TRBJ2-7 TRBD1 TRBV12-5 CASGTWDRVGSYEQYF TGTGCTAGTGGTACCTGGGACAGGGTAGGGTCCTACGAGCAGTACTTC
TRBJ1-6 . TRBV4-1 CASSQDAGGGSPLHF TGCGCCAGCAGCCAAGATGCGGGGGGAGGATCACCCCTCCACTTT
TRBJ2-4 TRBD1 TRBV28 CASSEPIATGSGNIQYF TGTGCCAGCAGTGAACCGATAGCGACAGGGTCCGGAAACATTCAGTACTTC
TRBJ1-6 . TRBV10-3 CAISENPGTGQNSPLHF TGTGCCATCAGTGAAAACCCTGGCACAGGGCAGAATTCACCCCTCCACTTT
TRBJ1-1 . TRBV5-6 CASSLLTIMNTEAFF TGTGCCAGCAGCCTACTGACAATCATGAACACTGAAGCTTTCTTT
TRBJ2-2 . TRBV7-9 CASSPPSGETGELFF TGTGCCAGCAGCCCCCCGTCGGGAGAAACCGGGGAGCTGTTTTTT
TRBJ1-1 TRBD1 TRBV6-5 CASSYTQGGVSAFF TGTGCCAGCAGTTACACACAGGGGGGGGTCAGCGCTTTCTTT
TRBJ1-2 . TRBV19 CASSSAGNAYGYTF TGTGCCAGTAGTTCGGCAGGAAACGCCTATGGCTACACCTTC
TRBJ1-1 . TRBV19 CASSQDGRGTEAFF TGTGCCAGTAGTCAAGACGGCAGGGGCACTGAAGCTTTCTTT
TRBJ1-5 . TRBV6-6 CASRLTGSSNQPQHF TGTGCCAGCAGGCTAACAGGGAGTAGCAATCAGCCCCAGCATTTT